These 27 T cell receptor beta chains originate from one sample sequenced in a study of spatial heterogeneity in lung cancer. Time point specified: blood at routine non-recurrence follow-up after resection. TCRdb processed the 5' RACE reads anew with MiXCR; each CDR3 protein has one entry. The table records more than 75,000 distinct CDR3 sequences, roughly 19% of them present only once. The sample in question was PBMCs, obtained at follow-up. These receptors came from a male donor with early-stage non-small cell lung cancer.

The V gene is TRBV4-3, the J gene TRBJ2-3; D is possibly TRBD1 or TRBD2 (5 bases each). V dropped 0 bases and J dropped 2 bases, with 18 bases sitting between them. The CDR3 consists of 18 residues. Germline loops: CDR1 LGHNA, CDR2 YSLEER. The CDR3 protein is CASSQDPGSQGPTDTQYF. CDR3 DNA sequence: TGCGCCAGCAGCCAAGATCCGGGGAGTCAGGGACCCACAGATACGCAGTATTTT.

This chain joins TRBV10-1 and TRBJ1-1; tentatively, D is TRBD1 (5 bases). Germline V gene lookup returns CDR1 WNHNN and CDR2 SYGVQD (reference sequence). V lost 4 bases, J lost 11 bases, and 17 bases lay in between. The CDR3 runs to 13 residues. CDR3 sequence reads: CASSASMRGEAFF. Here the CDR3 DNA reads TGCGCCAGCAGTGCCTCCATGAGGGGTGAGGCTTTCTTT.

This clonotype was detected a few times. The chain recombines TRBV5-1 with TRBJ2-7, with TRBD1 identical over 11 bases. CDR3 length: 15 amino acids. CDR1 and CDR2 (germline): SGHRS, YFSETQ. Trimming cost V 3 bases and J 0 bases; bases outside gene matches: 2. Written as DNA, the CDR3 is TGCGCCAGCAGCTGGACAGGGGGCGTCTCCTACGAGCAGTACTTC. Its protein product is CASSWTGGVSYEQYF.

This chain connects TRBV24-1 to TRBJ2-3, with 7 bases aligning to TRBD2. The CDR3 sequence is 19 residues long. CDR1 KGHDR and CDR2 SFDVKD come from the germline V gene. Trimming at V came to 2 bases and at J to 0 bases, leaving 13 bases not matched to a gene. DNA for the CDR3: TGTGCCACCAGTGATTACTACAGCGGGGTTCTAATCAGCACAGATACGCAGTATTTT. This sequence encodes CATSDYYSGVLISTDTQYF.

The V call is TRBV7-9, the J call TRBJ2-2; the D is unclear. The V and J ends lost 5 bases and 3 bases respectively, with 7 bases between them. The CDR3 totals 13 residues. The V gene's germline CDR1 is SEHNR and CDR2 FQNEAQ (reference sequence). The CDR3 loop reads CASSITYTGELFF. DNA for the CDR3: TGTGCCAGCAGCATCACATACACCGGGGAGCTGTTTTTT. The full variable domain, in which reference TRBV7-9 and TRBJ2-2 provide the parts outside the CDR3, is DTGVSQNPRHKITKRGQNVTFRCDPISEHNRLYWYRQTLGQGPEFLTYFQNEAQLEKSRLLSDRFSAERPKGSFSTLEIQRTEQGDSAMYLCASSITYTGELFFGEGSRLTVL.

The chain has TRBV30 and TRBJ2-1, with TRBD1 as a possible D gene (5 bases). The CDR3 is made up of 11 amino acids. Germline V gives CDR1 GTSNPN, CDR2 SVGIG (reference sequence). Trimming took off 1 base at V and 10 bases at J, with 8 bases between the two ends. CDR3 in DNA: TGTGCCTGGAGTGGGGCAGGGGAGCAGTTCTTC. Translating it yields CAWSGAGEQFF.

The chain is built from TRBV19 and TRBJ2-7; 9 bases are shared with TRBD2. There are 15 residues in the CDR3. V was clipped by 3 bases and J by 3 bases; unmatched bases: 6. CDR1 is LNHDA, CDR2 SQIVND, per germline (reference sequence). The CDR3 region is CASSIKLAGHYEQYF. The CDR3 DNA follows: TGTGCCAGTAGTATCAAACTAGCGGGCCACTACGAGCAGTACTTC.

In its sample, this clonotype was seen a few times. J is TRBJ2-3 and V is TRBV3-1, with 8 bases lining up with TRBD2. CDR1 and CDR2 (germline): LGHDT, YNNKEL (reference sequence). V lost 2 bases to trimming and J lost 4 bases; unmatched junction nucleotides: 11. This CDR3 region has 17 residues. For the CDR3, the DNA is TGTGCCAGCAGCCAAATCGGGAGCGGGAGACCCCCAGATACGCAGTATTTT. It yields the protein CASSQIGSGRPPDTQYF.

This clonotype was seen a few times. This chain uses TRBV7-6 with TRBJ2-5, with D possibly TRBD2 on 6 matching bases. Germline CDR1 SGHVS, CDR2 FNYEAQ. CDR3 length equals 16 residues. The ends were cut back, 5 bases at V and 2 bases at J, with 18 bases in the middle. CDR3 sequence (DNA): TGTGCCAGCAGCATACGAATAGCGGAGCCACAAGAGACCCAGTACTTC. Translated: CASSIRIAEPQETQYF.

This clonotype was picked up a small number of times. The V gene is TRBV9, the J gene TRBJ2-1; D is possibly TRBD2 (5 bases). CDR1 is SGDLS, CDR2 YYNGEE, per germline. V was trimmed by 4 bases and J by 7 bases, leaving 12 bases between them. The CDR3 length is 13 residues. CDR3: CASSSRTFNEQFF. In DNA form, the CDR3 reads TGTGCCAGCAGCTCCCGGACTTTTAATGAGCAGTTCTTC.

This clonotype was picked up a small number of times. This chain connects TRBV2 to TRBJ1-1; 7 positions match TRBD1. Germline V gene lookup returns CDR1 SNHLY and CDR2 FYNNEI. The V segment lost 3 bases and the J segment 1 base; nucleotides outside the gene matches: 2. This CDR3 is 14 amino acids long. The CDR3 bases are TGTGCCAGCAGTGATTGGGACAGGAACACTGAAGCTTTCTTT. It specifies CASSDWDRNTEAFF.

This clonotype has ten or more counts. CDR3 protein: CASSFGAVGEKLFF. For the CDR3, the DNA is TGTGCCAGCAGTTTTGGGGCAGTAGGGGAAAAACTGTTTTTT. This chain joins TRBV12-3 or TRBV12-4 and TRBJ1-4, with a tentative D call TRBD1 (5 bases). Deletions cut 3 bases from V and 8 bases from J, with 13 bases between. This CDR3 contains 14 residues.

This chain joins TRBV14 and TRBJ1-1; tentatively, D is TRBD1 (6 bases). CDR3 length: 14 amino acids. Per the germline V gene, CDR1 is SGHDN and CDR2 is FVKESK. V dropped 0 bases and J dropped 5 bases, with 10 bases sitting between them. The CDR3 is CASSQEQRGTEAFF. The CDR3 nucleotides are TGTGCCAGCAGCCAAGAACAGAGGGGGACTGAAGCTTTCTTT.

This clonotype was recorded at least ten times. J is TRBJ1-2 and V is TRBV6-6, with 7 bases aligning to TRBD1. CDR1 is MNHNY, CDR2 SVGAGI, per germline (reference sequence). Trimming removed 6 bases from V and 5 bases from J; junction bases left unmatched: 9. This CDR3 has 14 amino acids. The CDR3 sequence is CASRRDSQEYGYTF. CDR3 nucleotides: TGTGCCAGCAGGAGGGACAGCCAGGAGTATGGCTACACCTTC.

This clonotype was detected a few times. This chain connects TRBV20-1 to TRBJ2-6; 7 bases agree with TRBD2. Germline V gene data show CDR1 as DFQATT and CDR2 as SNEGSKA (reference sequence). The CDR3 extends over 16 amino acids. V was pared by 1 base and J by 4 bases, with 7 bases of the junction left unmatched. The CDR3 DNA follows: TGCAGTGCTAGAGGCTCGGGGGGAGCCGGGGCCAACGTCCTGACTTTC. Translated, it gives CSARGSGGAGANVLTF.

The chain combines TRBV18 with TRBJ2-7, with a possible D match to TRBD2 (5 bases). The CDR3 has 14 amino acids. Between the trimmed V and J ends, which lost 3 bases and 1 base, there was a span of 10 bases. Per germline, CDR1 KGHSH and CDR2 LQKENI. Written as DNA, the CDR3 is TGTGCCAGCTCACCCCTGGGAGATTCCTACGAGCAGTACTTC. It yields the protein CASSPLGDSYEQYF.

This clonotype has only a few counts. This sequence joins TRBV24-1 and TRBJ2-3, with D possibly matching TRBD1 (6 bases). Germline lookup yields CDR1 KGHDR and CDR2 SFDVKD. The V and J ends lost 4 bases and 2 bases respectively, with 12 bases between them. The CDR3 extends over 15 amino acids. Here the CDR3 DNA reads TGTGCCACCAGTGACCACCAGGGGCTCACAGATACGCAGTATTTT. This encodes CATSDHQGLTDTQYF.

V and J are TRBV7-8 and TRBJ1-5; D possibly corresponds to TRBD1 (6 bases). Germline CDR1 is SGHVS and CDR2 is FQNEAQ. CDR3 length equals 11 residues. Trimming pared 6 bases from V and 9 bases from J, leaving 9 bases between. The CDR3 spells CASSLQGPQHF. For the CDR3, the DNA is TGTGCCAGCAGTCTACAGGGGCCCCAGCATTTT.

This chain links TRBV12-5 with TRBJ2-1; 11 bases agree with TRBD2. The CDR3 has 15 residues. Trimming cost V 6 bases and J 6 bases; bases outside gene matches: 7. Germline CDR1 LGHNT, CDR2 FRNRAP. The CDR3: CASGVTSGSFNEQFF. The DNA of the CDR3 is TGTGCTAGTGGGGTTACTAGCGGGAGCTTCAATGAGCAGTTCTTC. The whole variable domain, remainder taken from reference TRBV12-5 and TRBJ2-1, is DARVTQTPRHKVTEMGQEVTMRCQPILGHNTVFWYRQTMMQGLELLAYFRNRAPLDDSGMPKDRFSAEMPDATLATLKIQPSEPRDSAVYFCASGVTSGSFNEQFFGPGTRLTVL.

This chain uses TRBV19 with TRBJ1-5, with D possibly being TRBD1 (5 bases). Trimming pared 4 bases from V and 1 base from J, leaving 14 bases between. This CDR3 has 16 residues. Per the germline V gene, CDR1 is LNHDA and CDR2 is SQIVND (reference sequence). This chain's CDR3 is CASSTQEFASNQPQHF. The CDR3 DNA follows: TGTGCCAGTAGTACACAGGAATTCGCAAGCAATCAGCCCCAGCATTTT. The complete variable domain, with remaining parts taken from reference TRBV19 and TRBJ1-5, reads DGGITQSPKYLFRKEGQNVTLSCEQNLNHDAMYWYRQDPGQGLRLIYYSQIVNDFQKGDIAEGYSVSREKKESFPLTVTSAQKNPTAFYLCASSTQEFASNQPQHFGDGTRLSIL.

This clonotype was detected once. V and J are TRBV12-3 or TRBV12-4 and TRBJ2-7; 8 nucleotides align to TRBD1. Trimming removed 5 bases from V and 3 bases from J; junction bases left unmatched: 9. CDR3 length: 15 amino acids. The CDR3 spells CASSAGQGQIYEQYF. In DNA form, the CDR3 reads TGTGCCAGCAGTGCCGGACAGGGTCAGATCTACGAGCAGTACTTC.

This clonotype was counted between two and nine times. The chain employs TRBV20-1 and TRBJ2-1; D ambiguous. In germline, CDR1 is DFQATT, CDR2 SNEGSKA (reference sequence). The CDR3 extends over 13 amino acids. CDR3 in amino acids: CSPSMSSYNEQFF. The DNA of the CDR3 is TGCAGCCCGTCTATGAGCTCCTACAATGAGCAGTTCTTC.

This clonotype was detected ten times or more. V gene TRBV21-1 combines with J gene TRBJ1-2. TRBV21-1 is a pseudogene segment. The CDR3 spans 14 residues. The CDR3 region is CASSKGGYLPGYTF. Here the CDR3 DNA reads TGTGCCAGCAGCAAGGGAGGGTACTTGCCAGGCTACACCTTC.

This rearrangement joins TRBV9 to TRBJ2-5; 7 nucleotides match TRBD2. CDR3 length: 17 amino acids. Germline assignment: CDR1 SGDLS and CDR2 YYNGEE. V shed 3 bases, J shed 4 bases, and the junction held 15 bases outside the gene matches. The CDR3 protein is CASSAPRRAGDGETQYF. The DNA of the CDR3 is TGTGCCAGCAGCGCGCCACGTCGGGCGGGAGATGGAGAGACCCAGTACTTC. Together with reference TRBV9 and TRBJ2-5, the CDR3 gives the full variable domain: DSGVTQTPKHLITATGQRVTLRCSPRSGDLSVYWYQQSLDQGLQFLIQYYNGEERAKGNILERFSAQQFPDLHSELNLSSLELGDSALYFCASSAPRRAGDGETQYFGPGTRLLVL.

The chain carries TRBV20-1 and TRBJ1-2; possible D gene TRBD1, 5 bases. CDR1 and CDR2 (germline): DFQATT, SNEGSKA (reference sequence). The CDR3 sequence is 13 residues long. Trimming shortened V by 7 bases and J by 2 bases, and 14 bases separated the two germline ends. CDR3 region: CSVRQRNNYGYTF. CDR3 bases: TGCAGTGTCAGACAGCGAAACAACTATGGCTACACCTTC.

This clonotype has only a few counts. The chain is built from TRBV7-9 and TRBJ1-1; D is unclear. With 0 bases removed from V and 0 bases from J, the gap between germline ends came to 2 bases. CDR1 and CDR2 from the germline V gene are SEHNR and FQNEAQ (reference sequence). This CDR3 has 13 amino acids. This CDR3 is CASSLALNTEAFF. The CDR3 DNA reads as TGTGCCAGCAGCTTAGCTCTGAACACTGAAGCTTTCTTT.

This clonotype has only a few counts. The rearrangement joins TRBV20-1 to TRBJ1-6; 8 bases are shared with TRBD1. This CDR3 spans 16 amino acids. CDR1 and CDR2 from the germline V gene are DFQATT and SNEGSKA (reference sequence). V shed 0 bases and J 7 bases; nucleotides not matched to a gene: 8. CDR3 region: CSAREDRASGNSPLHF. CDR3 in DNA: TGCAGTGCTAGAGAGGACAGGGCGTCGGGAAATTCACCCCTCCACTTT.